Only a few counts were recorded for the clone carrying this T cell receptor beta chain. TCRdb reanalysed the 5' RACE reads using MiXCR and keeps one entry per CDR3 protein. The sample contains 200,000 to 250,000 distinct CDR3 sequences, more than 6.5% of which appear only once. J gave up 5 bases and V 1 base, and 4 bases lay outside the gene matches. The CDR3 has 14 amino acids. Germline V gene sequence: CDR1 DFQATT, CDR2 SNEGSKA (reference sequence). The data originate from a study of identical twins. These data were likewise used in another study, on yellow fever vaccine responses in identical twins.

The TCR was taken from a woman aged 18-29 years in good health. Source material: memory (CD45RO+) T cells sorted from blood. The chain joins TRBV20-1 to TRBJ2-5; the match to TRBD2 covers 10 bases. The CDR3 nucleotides read TGCAGTGCTAGAGTTACTAGCGGGAAGGAGACCCAGTACTTC. Amino acid sequence: CSARVTSGKETQYF.